This T cell receptor (beta chain) was observed in a study of Ad26.COV2.S vaccination and SARS-CoV-2 variants. On this clone itself: The antigen is undetermined.

Some clones are missing from TCRdb's copy, which holds only in-frame ones; the method was immunoSEQ multiplex PCR. The sample has approximately 480,000 clones; around nine tenths are singletons. V lost 3 bases and J 4 bases, leaving 16 bases between the germline ends. The CDR3 runs 15 residues. From germline, CDR1 is SGDLS and CDR2 YYNGEE. Findings of the study overall: Spike-specific responses of CD8+ and CD4+ T cells were reported to display substantial breadth after vaccination. Using TCR breadth and depth analyses may have led to underestimated total T cell responses.

Treatment denoted: over 15 received Ad26.COV2.S at low or high dose, single or two shots; several received placebo; per-sample allocation not given. After the first vaccine or placebo injection, samples were drawn on day 63. Material: peripheral blood, obtained in a trial of Ad26.COV2.S vaccine versus placebo. The chain is built from TRBV9 and TRBJ1-2; the D is unclear. The receptor's source is a person between 18 and 65 years old who received the Ad26.COV2.S COVID-19 vaccine or a placebo. The chain's CDR3 is CASSARSVQSYGYTF. CDR3 DNA sequence: TGTGCCAGCAGCGCTCGATCCGTACAGAGCTATGGCTACACCTTC.